This T cell receptor (beta chain) was captured by sequencing in a study of PD-1 blockade in mismatch repair-deficient tumors. Assay: immunoSEQ multiplex PCR; the TCRdb copy retains only in-frame clones and omits some. This table holds roughly 53,000 clones, around 73% found once. Germline V lookup: CDR1 SNHLY, CDR2 FYNNEI. V lost 3 bases to trimming and J lost 0 bases, with 5 bases between them. This CDR3 is built from 13 residues. The specimen comprised peripheral blood, sampled 4 weeks after starting pembrolizumab. This receptor was obtained from an adult with mismatch repair-deficient cancer. The V call is TRBV2, the J call TRBJ1-1; no firm D call. The CDR3 DNA is TGTGCCAGCAGTGAGGAGATGAACACTGAAGCTTTCTTT. Translation: CASSEEMNTEAFF.